These 28 T cell receptor beta chains came from one sample sequenced in a study of beta chain features in type 1 diabetes. Whole-study results and caveats: Patients with Type 1 diabetes showed moderately but significantly shorter TCRB CDR3s in all four CD4+ subsets.

The antigens for these receptors are not known. The entirety of the isolated RNA underwent reverse transcription, so expressed TCRB transcripts were sequenced. Clones were sequenced by immunoSEQ multiplex PCR, and TCRdb holds only the in-frame ones, with some missing. The table has some 640,000 clones, 11% to 15% seen once. Sequencing input: naive CD4+ T cells from blood. The receptor set was obtained from a man in his late teens or twenties with type 1 diabetes.

This chain links TRBV4-3 with TRBJ1-2; no reliable D call. The length of the CDR3 is 13 residues. Trimming removed 0 bases from V and 7 bases from J, with 9 bases in between. CDR1 is LGHNA and CDR2 is YSLEER in the germline V gene. CDR3 nucleotide sequence: TGCGCCAGCAGCCAAGATCGTTTTAGTGGCTACACCTTC. Encoded protein: CASSQDRFSGYTF.

This rearrangement joins TRBV9 to TRBJ1-2, with TRBD1 as a possible D gene (5 bases). Germline values: CDR1 SGDLS, CDR2 YYNGEE. V lost 0 bases and J 2 bases, leaving 14 bases between the germline ends. The CDR3 has 16 amino acids. DNA for the CDR3: TGTGCCAGCAGCGTAGATGTAGCAGGGCTGAACTATGGCTACACCTTC. Its translation is CASSVDVAGLNYGYTF. The entire variable domain, with the rest obtained from reference TRBV9 and TRBJ1-2, is as follows: DSGVTQTPKHLITATGQRVTLRCSPRSGDLSVYWYQQSLDQGLQFLIQYYNGEERAKGNILERFSAQQFPDLHSELNLSSLELGDSALYFCASSVDVAGLNYGYTFGSGTRLTVV.

The chain carries TRBV5-6 and TRBJ2-7; D possibly corresponds to TRBD2 (6 bases). This CDR3 has 15 amino acids. CDR1 is SGHDT, CDR2 YYEEEE, per germline. Trimming removed 1 base from V and 3 bases from J, with 14 bases in between. The CDR3 bases are TGTGCCAGCAGCTTGTGGGGGACTTTGTACTACGAGCAGTACTTC. This sequence encodes CASSLWGTLYYEQYF.

V is TRBV4-3 and J is TRBJ1-6; D possibly corresponds to TRBD1 (5 bases). The CDR3 is made up of 15 amino acids. The V and J ends lost 0 bases and 6 bases respectively, with 9 bases between them. In germline, CDR1 is LGHNA, CDR2 YSLEER. The DNA for the CDR3 is TGCGCCAGCAGCCAAGAGAAAGGGGTTAATTCACCCCTCCACTTT. Translated: CASSQEKGVNSPLHF.

There are a few counts of this clone. V and J are TRBV30 and TRBJ1-2, with 9 bases matching TRBD1. The CDR3 covers 16 residues. CDR1 and CDR2 (germline): GTSNPN, SVGIG (reference sequence). The junction had 12 bases not matched to a gene; V was cut back by 0 bases and J by 7 bases. CDR3 in amino acids: CAWSVLRDRVKVGYTF. The CDR3 bases are TGTGCCTGGAGTGTACTTCGGGACAGGGTGAAAGTTGGCTACACCTTC.

This chain uses TRBV5-1 with TRBJ2-7, with 9 bases matching TRBD2. The V gene end was trimmed by 2 bases and the J gene end by 6 bases; junction bases not matched to a gene: 12. Per germline, CDR1 SGHRS and CDR2 YFSETQ. CDR3 length: 16 residues. Here the CDR3 DNA reads TGCGCCAGCAGCTTCGCGGGAGGGACTAGCCTCGCCGAGCAGTACTTC. This gives the protein CASSFAGGTSLAEQYF.

The chain is built from TRBV4-3 and TRBJ2-7, with D perhaps being TRBD1 or TRBD2 (5 bases each). Between the trimmed V and J ends, which lost 0 bases and 3 bases, there was a span of 15 bases. Germline V CDR1 and CDR2: LGHNA, YSLEER. The CDR3 runs 16 residues. Written as DNA, the CDR3 is TGCGCCAGCAGCCAAGATCGAGGGGCCGATATCTACGAGCAGTACTTC. Amino acids: CASSQDRGADIYEQYF.

This clone was counted between two and nine times. The rearrangement links TRBV5-1 to TRBJ2-1; 11 bases line up with TRBD2. V dropped 5 bases and J dropped 2; count of bases not matched to a gene: 3. The CDR3 runs to 15 residues. CDR1 and CDR2 (germline): SGHRS, YFSETQ. CDR3 sequence: CASSEGLAAYNEQFF. The CDR3 nucleotides read TGCGCCAGCAGTGAGGGACTAGCGGCCTACAATGAGCAGTTCTTC.

J is TRBJ1-1 and V is TRBV9; D remains ambiguous. Germline V CDR1 and CDR2: SGDLS, YYNGEE. This CDR3 contains 12 residues. V gave up 4 bases and J gave up 5 bases, with 9 bases separating them. The CDR3 DNA reads as TGTGCCAGCAGCTCGAAAGGGACTGAAGCTTTCTTT. Protein product: CASSSKGTEAFF.

This clone was found a few times. The chain has TRBV12-5 and TRBJ2-2; D ambiguous. CDR1 and CDR2 (germline): LGHNT, FRNRAP. The CDR3 is made up of 13 amino acids. Trimming cost V 6 bases and J 0 bases, with 5 bases left between them. CDR3 sequence reads: CASGLTNTGELFF. In DNA, the CDR3 is TGTGCTAGTGGACTAACGAACACCGGGGAGCTGTTTTTT.

This clone showed up just a few times. V is TRBV29-1 and J is TRBJ1-4, with D uncertain. Between the trimmed V and J ends, which lost 6 bases and 3 bases, there was a span of 8 bases. Germline V gene sequence: CDR1 SQVTM, CDR2 ANQGSEA. This CDR3 is built from 12 residues. The CDR3 protein is CSVGLPNEKLFF. As DNA, the CDR3 is TGCAGCGTAGGGCTGCCTAATGAAAAACTGTTTTTT.

The V and J genes are TRBV5-1 and TRBJ2-7, with 10 positions matching TRBD1. Germline-derived CDR1 and CDR2 are SGHRS and YFSETQ. CDR3 size: 13 residues. The J segment lost 7 bases and the V segment lost 4 bases, leaving 5 bases of the junction unmatched. The CDR3 loop reads CASSRDRGNEQYF. The CDR3 nucleotides are TGCGCCAGCAGCCGGGACAGGGGTAATGAGCAGTACTTC.

This chain links TRBV4-1 with TRBJ1-2, with 9 bases aligning to TRBD1. V lost 2 bases, J lost 5 bases, and 9 bases stayed unmatched. CDR1 and CDR2 (germline): MGHRA, YSYEKL. The CDR3 is 16 amino acids. This CDR3 reads CASSQLGTGLGYGYTF. In DNA, the CDR3 is TGCGCCAGCAGCCAATTGGGGACAGGGCTCGGGTATGGCTACACCTTC.

The rearrangement joins TRBV2 to TRBJ1-4; D remains ambiguous. The V and J ends lost 0 bases and 7 bases respectively, with 12 bases between them. The CDR3 is 15 amino acids. Germline assignment: CDR1 SNHLY and CDR2 FYNNEI. CDR3 DNA sequence: TGTGCCAGCAGTGAAGCGCTTGGGCGGTCTGAAAAACTGTTTTTT. This encodes CASSEALGRSEKLFF.

J is TRBJ2-7 and V is TRBV4-2, with 9 bases fitting TRBD1. The trim removed 2 bases at V and 5 bases at J, leaving 4 bases unmatched. The CDR3 sequence is 14 residues long. Germline V gives CDR1 LGHNA, CDR2 YNFKEQ. CDR3 in amino acids: CASSQRTGVDEQYF. The CDR3 nucleotides are TGTGCCAGCAGCCAACGGACAGGGGTCGACGAGCAGTACTTC.

This clone was recorded once. The chain links TRBV7-8 to TRBJ1-5; D possibly corresponds to TRBD1 (6 bases). CDR1 is SGHVS, CDR2 FQNEAQ, per germline. This CDR3 spans 14 amino acids. The V end lost 5 bases, the J end lost 1 base, and 9 bases lay between the germline ends. In DNA, the CDR3 is TGTGCCAGCAGCCTCGACAGGAGCAATCAGCCCCAGCATTTT. This translates into CASSLDRSNQPQHF. The complete variable domain, with remaining parts taken from reference TRBV7-8 and TRBJ1-5, reads GAGVSQSPRYKVAKRGQDVALRCDPISGHVSLFWYQQALGQGPEFLTYFQNEAQLDKSGLPSDRFFAERPEGSVSTLKIQRTQQEDSAVYLCASSLDRSNQPQHFGDGTRLSIL.

This clone was picked up a small number of times. This sequence joins TRBV19 and TRBJ1-1; 8 bases map to TRBD1. Germline assignment: CDR1 LNHDA and CDR2 SQIVND (reference sequence). This CDR3 contains 16 residues. V lost 5 bases and J lost 2; bases outside the gene matches: 10. The DNA for the CDR3 is TGTGCCAGTAGTCTCTCAGGGGGCGAACTTAACACTGAAGCTTTCTTT. Translation gives CASSLSGGELNTEAFF.

This clone turned up a few times. The chain couples TRBV25-1 to TRBJ2-5; D is unresolved. The better agreement between TRBJ2-7 and the DNA end casts doubt on the J call. CDR1 MGHDK and CDR2 SYGVNS come from the germline V gene. The CDR3 is 12 residues long. DNA for the CDR3: TGTGCCAGCAGTGAATTCAGTTCCGAGCAGTACTTC. It specifies CASSEFSSEQYF.

This clone has a handful of counts. V and J are TRBV7-2 and TRBJ2-7; no reliable D call. Trimming pared 0 bases from V and 5 bases from J, leaving 8 bases between. Germline V CDR1 and CDR2: SGHTA, FQGNSA. CDR3 length: 13 residues. In DNA, the CDR3 is TGTGCCAGCAGCTTAGCCCAGGAAGACGAGCAGTACTTC. Its protein product is CASSLAQEDEQYF.

This clone was observed a few times. This sequence joins TRBV27 and TRBJ1-6, with 9 bases identical to TRBD1. Trimming removed 4 bases from V and 5 bases from J; junction bases left unmatched: 3. Germline-derived CDR1 and CDR2 are MNHEY and SMNVEV (reference sequence). The length of the CDR3 is 15 residues. This CDR3 reads CASSSRTGDNSPLHF. The CDR3 nucleotides read TGTGCCAGCAGTTCCCGGACAGGGGATAATTCACCCCTCCACTTT.

This clone was observed a handful of times. The chain joins TRBV19 to TRBJ2-3; 8 bases are shared with TRBD2. Per the germline V gene, CDR1 is LNHDA and CDR2 is SQIVND (reference sequence). V gave up 6 bases and J gave up 1 base; unmatched junction bases: 12. The CDR3 loop spans 17 amino acids. The CDR3 nucleotides read TGTGCCAGTAGACCCAAGGGGCTAGCGGGCCGCACAGATACGCAGTATTTT. Protein sequence: CASRPKGLAGRTDTQYF. The entire variable domain, with the rest obtained from reference TRBV19 and TRBJ2-3, is as follows: DGGITQSPKYLFRKEGQNVTLSCEQNLNHDAMYWYRQDPGQGLRLIYYSQIVNDFQKGDIAEGYSVSREKKESFPLTVTSAQKNPTAFYLCASRPKGLAGRTDTQYFGPGTRLTVL.

The genes are TRBV30 and TRBJ2-1; tentative D call: TRBD2 (6 bases). The ends were cut back, 4 bases at V and 10 bases at J, with 14 bases in the middle. Germline V CDR1 and CDR2: GTSNPN, SVGIG (reference sequence). CDR3 size: 12 residues. CDR3 in DNA: TGTGCCTGGAAGGGGCGGGGACCGGAGCAGTTCTTC. It is translated as CAWKGRGPEQFF. Based on the CDR3 plus reference TRBV30 and TRBJ2-1, the full variable domain is SQTIHQWPATLVQPVGSPLSLECTVEGTSNPNLYWYRQAAGRGLQLLFYSVGIGQISSEVPQNLSASRPQDRQFILSSKKLLLSDSGFYLCAWKGRGPEQFFGPGTRLTVL.

The J gene is TRBJ1-4, the V gene TRBV7-9; D gene uncertain. CDR1 and CDR2 from the germline V gene are SEHNR and FQNEAQ (reference sequence). The CDR3 runs 13 residues. Trimming removed 1 base at V and 5 bases at J, with 5 bases between. CDR3 DNA sequence: TGTGCCAGCAGCTTAGGAAGGAATGAAAAACTGTTTTTT. This translates into CASSLGRNEKLFF.

This chain connects TRBV5-4 to TRBJ1-4; D not certain. The CDR3 length is 15 residues. With 4 bases removed from V and 6 bases from J, the gap between germline ends came to 16 bases. Germline values: CDR1 SGHNT, CDR2 YYREEE (reference sequence). CDR3 loop: CASSGEQISDEKLFF. The CDR3 DNA sequence: TGTGCCAGCAGCGGCGAACAGATTTCAGATGAAAAACTGTTTTTT.

In its sample, this clone was seen a few times. V is TRBV7-2 and J is TRBJ1-5; tentatively, D is TRBD1 (6 bases). Trimming removed 5 bases at V and 5 bases at J, with 13 bases between. This CDR3 has 14 residues. The germline V gene encodes CDR1 SGHTA and CDR2 FQGNSA. In DNA form, the CDR3 reads TGTGCCAGCAGCAAACAGGGCGGGGATCAGCCCCAGCATTTT. This encodes CASSKQGGDQPQHF.

The rearrangement links TRBV30 to TRBJ1-4; no clear D. The CDR3 contains 13 residues. The V gene's germline CDR1 is GTSNPN and CDR2 SVGIG (reference sequence). V was cut by 0 bases and J by 5 bases, with 7 bases left in between. CDR3 residues: CAWSVHSNEKLFF. CDR3 DNA: TGTGCCTGGAGTGTCCACTCGAATGAAAAACTGTTTTTT.

This clone was detected a few times. The chain uses TRBV30 and TRBJ2-4; tentatively, D is TRBD1 (5 bases). Germline V gene data show CDR1 as GTSNPN and CDR2 as SVGIG (reference sequence). The CDR3 sequence is 15 residues long. V shed 1 base and J shed 6 bases, with 16 bases lying between them. The CDR3 here is CAWSGPPGRGNIQYF. CDR3 coding DNA: TGTGCCTGGAGTGGCCCCCCAGGGCGCGGAAACATTCAGTACTTC.

The V and J genes are TRBV6-6 and TRBJ2-1; TRBD1 aligns across 8 bases. Germline lookup yields CDR1 MNHNY and CDR2 SVGAGI (reference sequence). Unmatched junction bases numbered 9, after V lost 6 bases and J lost 8 bases. CDR3 size: 14 residues. Here the CDR3 reads CASSHRGERDEQFF. The DNA for the CDR3 is TGTGCCAGCAGCCACAGGGGGGAGAGGGATGAGCAGTTCTTC.